This entry is about one T cell receptor (beta chain). The data originate from a study of T cells in tuberculosis. Whole-study context: A South African cohort included IGRA-negative adolescents, latently infected IGRA-positive adolescents and adults with active tuberculosis.

The method was immunoSEQ multiplex PCR; TCRdb's version includes in-frame clones alone and lacks a portion of them. The sample contains some 47,000 clones, about 96% of which appear only once. V gave up 3 bases and J gave up 3 bases, with 14 bases separating them. The CDR3 length is 15 residues. Per the germline V gene, CDR1 is MNHEY and CDR2 is SMNVEV (reference sequence). This TCR was recovered from a donor between 10 and 29 years old with latent tuberculosis or without tuberculosis infection. Sequences were obtained from PBMCs. The rearrangement links TRBV27 to TRBJ1-2; tentatively, D is TRBD1 (6 bases). The CDR3 DNA reads TGTGCCAGCAGTTTTCTGGGGGCCGGGGACTATGGCTACACCTTC. This translates into CASSFLGAGDYGYTF.